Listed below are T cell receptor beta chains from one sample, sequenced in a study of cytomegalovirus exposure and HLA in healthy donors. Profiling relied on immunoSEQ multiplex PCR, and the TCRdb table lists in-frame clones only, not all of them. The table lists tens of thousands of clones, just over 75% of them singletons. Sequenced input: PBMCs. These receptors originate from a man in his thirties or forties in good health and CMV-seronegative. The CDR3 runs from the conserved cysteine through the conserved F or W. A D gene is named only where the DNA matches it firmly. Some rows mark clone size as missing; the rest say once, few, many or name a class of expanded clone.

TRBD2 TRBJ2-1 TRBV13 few CASSRTSGYYNEQFF TGTGCCAGCAGTCGTACTAGCGGATATTACAATGAGCAGTTCTTC
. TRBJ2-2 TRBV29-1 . CSVRGKTRDTPAGELFF TGCAGCGTCCGAGGAAAGACCCGGGACACCCCGGCCGGGGAGCTGTTTTTT
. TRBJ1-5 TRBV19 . CASRHRSRITDQPQHF TGTGCCAGCCGTCATCGGAGCAGAATAACCGATCAGCCCCAGCATTTT
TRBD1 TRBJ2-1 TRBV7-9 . CASSLSQGEYYNEQFF TGTGCCAGCAGCTTAAGCCAGGGGGAATACTACAATGAGCAGTTCTTC
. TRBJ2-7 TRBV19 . CASANGVYEQYF TGTGCCAGTGCCAACGGGGTCTACGAGCAGTACTTC
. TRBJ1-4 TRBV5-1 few CASSSGRAGEKLFF TGCGCCAGCAGCTCCGGGAGGGCAGGAGAAAAACTGTTTTTT
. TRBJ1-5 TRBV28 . CASSQPPRIRSNQPQHF TGTGCCAGCAGTCAGCCTCCCAGGATCCGGAGCAATCAGCCCCAGCATTTT
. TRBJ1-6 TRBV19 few CASSHRELNSPLHF TGTGCCAGTAGTCACCGGGAATTAAATTCACCCCTCCACTTT
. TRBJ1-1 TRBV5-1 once CASRIETSNTEAFF TGCGCCAGCAGGATTGAGACATCGAACACTGAAGCTTTCTTT
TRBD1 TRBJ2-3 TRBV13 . CASSLGLIGQGTDTQYF TGTGCCAGCAGCTTAGGCCTTATAGGACAGGGTACAGATACGCAGTATTTT
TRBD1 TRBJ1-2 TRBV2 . CASSISGTGGYYGYTF TGTGCCAGCAGTATATCCGGGACAGGGGGTTACTATGGCTACACCTTC
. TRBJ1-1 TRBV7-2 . CASSFRDLGNTEAFF TGTGCCAGCAGCTTCAGGGATTTAGGGAACACTGAAGCTTTCTTT